One sample yielded the 26 T cell receptor beta chains listed below, sequenced in a study of blood T cells in healthy people across ages (dated by TCRdb to between 2014 and 2016). Library method: 5' RACE. The listed sequencing device is Illumina HiSeq 2500. A second PCR of roughly 6 to 12 cycles was run with a J-beta primer mix and a sample-barcoded 5' primer. Using fastp at Q25 and MiXCR, TCRdb reprocessed the public reads and kept productive beta chains. One record per CDR3 amino acid sequence lists the most common genes and DNA. Recorded for this sample are some 1,500,000 distinct CDR3 sequences; less than 45% of them occurred a single time. Together, the top ten hold approximately 4.1% of the sample. Material for sequencing was blood. These receptor sequences come from a woman between 18 and 29 years old in good health.

The chain joins TRBV12-3 or TRBV12-4 to TRBJ2-1, with TRBD2 matching 9 bases. V shed 7 bases and J 2 bases; nucleotides not matched to a gene: 9. The CDR3 is 16 amino acids. The CDR3 region has the DNA TGTGCCAGCACTCCACCTAGCGGGGTTGCCTACAATGAGCAGTTCTTC. Protein: CASTPPSGVAYNEQFF.

This clonotype was counted a few times. The chain joins TRBV27 to TRBJ1-1; 7 nucleotides agree with TRBD1. CDR1 is MNHEY and CDR2 is SMNVEV in the germline V gene (reference sequence). The CDR3 loop spans 15 amino acids. V trimming: 6 bases; J trimming: 4 bases; junction bases outside the gene matches: 11. CDR3 sequence reads: CASRPTGALGTEAFF. CDR3 sequence (DNA): TGTGCCAGCAGACCAACAGGGGCCCTGGGCACTGAAGCTTTCTTT.

This clonotype has more than one count but fewer than ten. The chain couples TRBV24-1 to TRBJ1-5; 9 bases align to TRBD1. Trimming removed 5 bases from V and 4 bases from J; junction bases left unmatched: 5. Germline CDR1 and CDR2: KGHDR and SFDVKD. This CDR3 has 15 residues. CDR3 sequence (DNA): TGTGCCACCAGTGGATCCGGGACAGGGAATCAGCCCCAGCATTTT. It codes for CATSGSGTGNQPQHF.

The V call is TRBV7-8, the J call TRBJ2-3; 14 bases agree with TRBD2. This CDR3 has 16 amino acids. Germline V lookup: CDR1 SGHVS, CDR2 FQNEAQ. V was pared by 5 bases and J by 4 bases, with 5 bases of the junction left unmatched. The chain's CDR3 is CASSHRLAGGSDTQYF. In DNA form, the CDR3 reads TGTGCCAGCAGCCACCGACTAGCGGGAGGGTCAGATACGCAGTATTTT.

The chain links TRBV12-3 or TRBV12-4 to TRBJ1-1; D gene ambiguous. The CDR3 has 12 residues. Trimming shortened V by 3 bases and J by 3 bases, and 5 bases separated the two germline ends. The chain's CDR3 is CASSFQHTEAFF. DNA for the CDR3: TGTGCCAGCAGTTTCCAGCACACTGAAGCTTTCTTT.

The rearrangement joins TRBV29-1 to TRBJ1-4; 8 bases match TRBD1. V trimming: 4 bases; J trimming: 6 bases; junction bases outside the gene matches: 1. The CDR3 is 12 residues long. Germline V gives CDR1 SQVTM, CDR2 ANQGSEA. CDR3 protein: CSVVTGDEKLFF. CDR3 sequence (DNA): TGCAGCGTTGTGACAGGGGATGAAAAACTGTTTTTT. The whole variable domain, filled in from reference TRBV29-1 and TRBJ1-4, reads SAVISQKPSRDICQRGTSLTIQCQVDSQVTMMFWYRQQPGQSLTLIATANQGSEATYESGFVIDKFPISRPNLTFSTLTVSNMSPEDSSIYLCSVVTGDEKLFFGSGTQLSVL.

This clonotype was found once. In nucleotides, the CDR3 is TGCAGCGTCGCCGGGACAGGTACCAATGAAAAACTGTTTTTT. It codes for CSVAGTGTNEKLFF. The rearrangement joins TRBV29-1 to TRBJ1-4, with 8 bases lining up with TRBD1. The V and J ends lost 6 bases and 5 bases, in that order; junction bases with no gene match: 8. The CDR3 consists of 14 residues. Germline values: CDR1 SQVTM, CDR2 ANQGSEA.

The gene calls are TRBV29-1 and TRBJ2-3; weak D call: TRBD1 (5 bases). Germline-derived CDR1 and CDR2 are SQVTM and ANQGSEA. The CDR3 sequence is 15 residues long. DNA for the CDR3: TGCAGTGCCAGAAGACTGGGGCTAGGCACAGATACGCAGTATTTT. This encodes CSARRLGLGTDTQYF.

This chain uses TRBV6-2 or TRBV6-3 with TRBJ2-7; a weak D match, TRBD2 (6 bases). V was clipped by 2 bases and J by 0 bases, with 11 bases between them. The CDR3 is 15 amino acids. The V gene's germline CDR1 is MNHEY and CDR2 SVGEGT. As DNA, the CDR3 is TGTGCCAGCAGTTACAAAGGGACTCACTCCTACGAGCAGTACTTC. Amino acids: CASSYKGTHSYEQYF.

The chain joins TRBV20-1 to TRBJ2-2; 7 bases map to TRBD1. Germline V gene lookup returns CDR1 DFQATT and CDR2 SNEGSKA (reference sequence). Trimming cost V 4 bases and J 4 bases; bases outside gene matches: 6. CDR3 length: 14 amino acids. The CDR3 DNA reads as TGCAGTGCTAACCAACAGGGGAGCACCGGGGAGCTGTTTTTT. It codes for CSANQQGSTGELFF.

This clonotype was recorded a few times. This chain joins TRBV4-3 and TRBJ1-6, with D possibly TRBD1 on 5 matching bases. V dropped 1 base and J dropped 5 bases, with 15 bases sitting between them. Germline-derived CDR1 and CDR2 are LGHNA and YSLEER. The CDR3 consists of 17 residues. In DNA form, the CDR3 reads TGCGCCAGCAGCCAAGCTACCTGGGGGGGTGATAATTCACCCCTCCACTTT. Its translation is CASSQATWGGDNSPLHF.

The table lists this clonotype with a few counts. This chain joins TRBV9 and TRBJ2-1; D is ambiguous. The CDR3 length is 13 residues. The germline V gene has CDR1 SGDLS and CDR2 YYNGEE. V was cut by 0 bases and J by 8 bases, with 9 bases left in between. CDR3 DNA sequence: TGTGCCAGCAGCGTAGTGTCCTTCGATGAGCAGTTCTTC. Translation gives CASSVVSFDEQFF.

This clonotype was detected only a few times. The chain's CDR3 is CASSLGTSGSLPYEQYF. CDR3 in DNA: TGTGCCAGCAGCCTCGGGACTAGCGGGTCCTTACCTTACGAGCAGTACTTC. This sequence joins TRBV7-2 and TRBJ2-7, with 12 bases matching TRBD2. The germline gives CDR1 SGHTA, CDR2 FQGNSA. CDR3 size: 17 residues. Trimming at V came to 5 bases and at J to 4 bases, leaving 12 bases not matched to a gene. The full variable domain, completed using reference TRBV7-2 and TRBJ2-7, is GAGVSQSPSNKVTEKGKDVELRCDPISGHTALYWYRQSLGQGLEFLIYFQGNSAPDKSGLPSDRFSAERTGGSVSTLTIQRTQQEDSAVYLCASSLGTSGSLPYEQYFGPGTRLTVT.

This clonotype has only a few counts. The chain employs TRBV9 and TRBJ1-2; D is ambiguous. With 5 bases removed from V and 1 base from J, the gap between germline ends came to 12 bases. This CDR3 region has 14 residues. CDR1 is SGDLS and CDR2 is YYNGEE in the germline V gene. The CDR3 protein is CASSHFEGNYGYTF. The CDR3 bases are TGTGCCAGCAGTCACTTTGAGGGTAACTATGGCTACACCTTC.

The V call is TRBV14, the J call TRBJ2-5; no reliable D call. The J call may be incorrect, as the DNA end agrees better with TRBJ2-7. CDR1 and CDR2 from the germline V gene are SGHDN and FVKESK. The CDR3 length is 12 residues. CDR3 region: CASKPYSHEQYF. The CDR3 DNA is TGTGCCAGCAAGCCCTACAGCCACGAGCAGTACTTC.

The rearrangement joins TRBV7-9 to TRBJ2-3, with 8 bases that match TRBD1. The germline gives CDR1 SEHNR, CDR2 FQNEAQ (reference sequence). CDR3 length: 15 amino acids. Trimming took 6 bases from V and 0 from J; bases not matched to a gene: 5. The CDR3 nucleotides read TGTGCCAGCAGTTTCCGGGACAGGAGCACAGATACGCAGTATTTT. Translated: CASSFRDRSTDTQYF.

This clonotype was counted a few times. The chain has TRBV15 and TRBJ2-4; D gene uncertain. Germline V gene data show CDR1 as LNHNV and CDR2 as YYDKDF (reference sequence). The V gene lost 0 bases and the J gene lost 13 bases, with 10 bases spanning the gap. The CDR3 covers 12 residues. DNA for the CDR3: TGTGCCACCAGCAGAGATCGGCGGACGCAGTACTTC. It codes for CATSRDRRTQYF.

This clonotype was seen a handful of times. The V gene is TRBV4-3, the J gene TRBJ2-1; 7 bases are a match to TRBD2. V shed 3 bases and J 5 bases; nucleotides not matched to a gene: 7. Germline lookup yields CDR1 LGHNA and CDR2 YSLEER. The CDR3 has 15 amino acids. DNA for the CDR3: TGCGCCAGCAGCCAGTTGCGGGGGTCCAACAATGAGCAGTTCTTC. It codes for CASSQLRGSNNEQFF.

This clonotype was detected a few times. V gene TRBV2 combines with J gene TRBJ1-4; D possibly corresponds to TRBD1 (5 bases). The V end lost 6 bases, the J end lost 4 bases, and 6 bases lay between the germline ends. CDR3 size: 12 residues. Germline values: CDR1 SNHLY, CDR2 FYNNEI. CDR3 in DNA: TGTGCCAGCAGGACAGTTAATGAAAAACTGTTTTTT. Translation: CASRTVNEKLFF. Full variable domain (missing parts from reference TRBV2 and TRBJ1-4): EPEVTQTPSHQVTQMGQEVILRCVPISNHLYFYWYRQILGQKVEFLVSFYNNEISEKSEIFDDQFSVERPDGSNFTLKIRSTKLEDSAMYFCASRTVNEKLFFGSGTQLSVL.

The J gene is TRBJ2-2, the V gene TRBV21-1. TRBV21-1 is recorded as a pseudogene. The CDR3 totals 14 residues. Written as DNA, the CDR3 is TGTGCCAGCACACTCAGTCGGAACACCGGGGAGCTGTTTTTT. Its translation: CASTLSRNTGELFF.

The chain has TRBV13 and TRBJ2-5; a weak D match, TRBD2 (6 bases). The CDR3 covers 17 residues. CDR1 is PRHDT and CDR2 is FYEKMQ in the germline V gene (reference sequence). Trimming took 3 bases from V and 11 from J, leaving 28 bases between them. The CDR3 reads CASSLGVSGHDYNEQYF. In nucleotides, the CDR3 is TGTGCCAGCAGCTTGGGGGTTAGCGGACATGACTACAATGAGCAGTACTTC.

The rearrangement uses TRBV5-1 and TRBJ1-1; D remains unclear. Germline lookup yields CDR1 SGHRS and CDR2 YFSETQ. This CDR3 region has 14 residues. V lost 0 bases and J lost 4, with 10 bases in between. The CDR3 reads CASSLESWTTEAFF. For the CDR3, the DNA is TGCGCCAGCAGCTTGGAGTCGTGGACCACTGAAGCTTTCTTT.

This clonotype was detected many times. The V and J genes are TRBV7-2 and TRBJ2-3; possibly TRBD2 for D (5 bases). The V gene lost 5 bases and the J gene lost 3 bases, with 15 bases spanning the gap. CDR3 size: 15 residues. Germline V gene lookup returns CDR1 SGHTA and CDR2 FQGNSA. For the CDR3, the DNA is TGTGCCAGCAGCCCATCGGAGGCCCGGACAGATACGCAGTATTTT. This gives the protein CASSPSEARTDTQYF. The complete variable domain, with remaining parts taken from reference TRBV7-2 and TRBJ2-3, reads GAGVSQSPSNKVTEKGKDVELRCDPISGHTALYWYRQSLGQGLEFLIYFQGNSAPDKSGLPSDRFSAERTGGSVSTLTIQRTQQEDSAVYLCASSPSEARTDTQYFGPGTRLTVL.

This clonotype was counted a few times. This rearrangement joins TRBV4-2 to TRBJ2-7, with 10 bases identical to TRBD2. V lost 0 bases and J lost 3; bases outside the gene matches: 5. Germline CDR1 reads LGHNA; CDR2 reads YNFKEQ. The length of the CDR3 is 16 residues. CDR3 DNA: TGTGCCAGCAGCCAAGATTGGCCTAGCGGGAGCTACGAGCAGTACTTC. Its translation: CASSQDWPSGSYEQYF.

This clonotype has just a few counts. The J gene is TRBJ2-5, the V gene TRBV20-1; tentative D call: TRBD2 (6 bases). V lost 1 base and J lost 1, with 10 bases in between. The CDR3 is 14 amino acids. Germline V gene lookup returns CDR1 DFQATT and CDR2 SNEGSKA (reference sequence). CDR3 nucleotide sequence: TGCAGTGCTAGAGTGGCGGGGATCCAAGAGACCCAGTACTTC. This sequence encodes CSARVAGIQETQYF.

This clonotype was counted many times. The CDR3 bases are TGTGCCAGCAGTTACGCAGATACGCAGTATTTT. This codes for CASSYADTQYF. The rearrangement uses TRBV6-6 and TRBJ2-3; no clear D gene. CDR3 length: 11 residues. The germline V gene has CDR1 MNHNY and CDR2 SVGAGI (reference sequence). V was trimmed by 2 bases and J by 4 bases, leaving 1 base between them.